This T cell receptor beta chain was recorded in a study of blood T cell repertoires in COVID-19. V was shortened by 4 bases and J by 3 bases, with 28 bases between the two germline ends. From germline, CDR1 is LGHDT and CDR2 YNNKEL (reference sequence). This CDR3 contains 19 residues. The data were produced by immunoSEQ multiplex PCR, yet TCRdb's version contains in-frame clones alone and is incomplete. The table records 70,000 or so clones, more than 70% of them present only once. This clonotype originated in a human donor in a cohort sampled during active COVID-19. The chain employs TRBV3-1 (or the pseudogene TRBV3-2) and TRBJ2-7; D uncertain. Sequences were obtained from peripheral blood. The CDR3 loop is CASSPLDKPEWVFVYEQYV. The CDR3 coding sequence is TGTGCCAGCAGCCCCCTCGACAAACCAGAATGGGTCTTTGTCTACGAGCAGTACGTC.